The 8 T cell receptor beta chains below all came from one sample that was sequenced in a study of blood T cell repertoires in COVID-19. Assay: immunoSEQ multiplex PCR; the TCRdb copy retains only in-frame clones and omits some. This table has 210,000 or so clones, about four fifths appearing once. The sequencing input was peripheral blood. Every receptor here comes from a middle-aged man with active or convalescent COVID-19.

V is TRBV14 and J is TRBJ2-5; TRBD1 matches 12 bases. CDR3 length: 16 residues. The V segment lost 2 bases and the J segment 5 bases; nucleotides outside the gene matches: 6. Germline V gene lookup returns CDR1 SGHDN and CDR2 FVKESK. The CDR3 spells CASSQRPGQGAETQYF. The CDR3 region has the DNA TGTGCCAGCAGCCAACGCCCGGGACAGGGGGCTGAGACCCAGTACTTC.

In this sample, this clone turned up once. The rearrangement links TRBV19 to TRBJ2-1, with no clear D. Germline V gene sequence: CDR1 LNHDA, CDR2 SQIVND (reference sequence). CDR3 size: 15 residues. The ends were cut back, 3 bases at V and 0 bases at J, with 9 bases in the middle. Written as DNA, the CDR3 is TGTGCCAGTAGTATTTCCGATAGCTCCTACAATGAGCAGTTCTTC. Amino acids: CASSISDSSYNEQFF.

The chain combines TRBV28 with TRBJ1-2; TRBD1 is a possible D gene (5 bases). The V end was cut by 2 bases, the J end by 6 bases, with 13 bases between. Germline-derived CDR1 and CDR2 are MDHEN and SYDVKM. The CDR3 contains 14 residues. DNA for the CDR3: TGTGCCAGCAGTTTAGGAGACCCAGGGCATGGCTACACCTTC. This codes for CASSLGDPGHGYTF.

This chain joins TRBV4-3 and TRBJ1-1; a weak D match, TRBD1 (5 bases). The V and J ends lost 0 bases and 5 bases respectively, with 10 bases between them. The CDR3 is 14 residues long. Germline values: CDR1 LGHNA, CDR2 YSLEER. The CDR3 nucleotides are TGCGCCAGCAGCCAAGATCGACAGTGGACTGAAGCTTTCTTT. This codes for CASSQDRQWTEAFF.

This chain uses TRBV5-1 with TRBJ2-3; a possible D gene is TRBD1 (5 bases). Germline CDR1 reads SGHRS; CDR2 reads YFSETQ. The CDR3 spans 15 residues. Trimming stripped 4 bases from V and 2 bases from J, with 14 bases between. The CDR3 region is CASSSRQTVTDTQYF. CDR3 in DNA: TGCGCCAGCAGCAGCAGACAGACGGTCACAGATACGCAGTATTTT.

The chain has TRBV2 and TRBJ1-5; maybe TRBD1 (5 bases). CDR1 SNHLY and CDR2 FYNNEI come from the germline V gene. The CDR3 is 17 residues long. Trimming took off 7 bases at V and 1 base at J, with 20 bases between the two ends. The CDR3 DNA is TGTGCCAGCATAGCTGGGGGGGGAATACGGAGCAATCAGCCCCAGCATTTT. Translated: CASIAGGGIRSNQPQHF.

The rearrangement links TRBV28 to TRBJ2-7; 8 positions match TRBD2. Germline V gives CDR1 MDHEN, CDR2 SYDVKM. The V and J ends lost 7 bases and 6 bases, in that order; junction bases with no gene match: 14. This CDR3 contains 15 residues. CDR3 in amino acids: CASTDRSSGRGEQYF. The DNA of the CDR3 is TGTGCCAGCACCGACAGGTCGAGCGGGAGAGGCGAGCAGTACTTC.

The chain employs TRBV7-9 and TRBJ1-1; 8 bases are shared with TRBD1. The germline V gene encodes CDR1 SEHNR and CDR2 FQNEAQ (reference sequence). V trimming: 5 bases; J trimming: 4 bases; junction bases outside the gene matches: 3. The CDR3 is 13 amino acids. The CDR3 loop is CASSADRATEAFF. The CDR3 DNA is TGTGCCAGCAGCGCGGACAGGGCCACTGAAGCTTTCTTT.